The T cell receptor beta chain under discussion was sequenced for a study of cytomegalovirus exposure and HLA in healthy donors. The germline V gene encodes CDR1 SEHNR and CDR2 FQNEAQ (reference sequence). Between the trimmed V and J ends, which lost 5 bases and 2 bases, there was a span of 10 bases. The CDR3 covers 13 residues. The PCR employed 60 Vbeta primers together with 13 Jbeta primers. Repertoires were generated with immunoSEQ multiplex PCR, while TCRdb's copy carries only in-frame clones and drops some. The sample shows approximately 140,000 clones, roughly 82% of them seen only once. The source of this sequence is a boy aged 10-17 years in good health and CMV-seronegative. Sequenced input: PBMCs. V and J are TRBV7-9 and TRBJ2-7; a possible D gene is TRBD2 (7 bases). The CDR3 DNA is TGTGCCAGCAGCCCCGGGGGGCCCTACGAGCAGTACTTC. Amino acids: CASSPGGPYEQYF.